Below, 5 T cell receptor beta chains from the same sample are listed, as sequenced in a study of blood T cell repertoires in COVID-19 (dated by TCRdb to about 2020). Receptor libraries were prepared by the immunoSEQ multiplex PCR assay. TCRdb obtained this table from immuneACCESS and retained in-frame rearrangements with V and J assigned. These tables miss some clones; where compared with another copy, unresolved V genes account for less than half of the shortfall, and the remainder is unexplained. In all, the sample holds roughly 100,000 clones, and roughly 87% of those were seen once. The ten largest clones add up to 17% of the sample. Sequenced input: peripheral blood. The receptors here all came from a woman older than 75 in a cohort sampled during active COVID-19.

The V gene is TRBV27, the J gene TRBJ1-2; 7 bases line up with TRBD1. CDR3 size: 13 residues. The germline V gene encodes CDR1 MNHEY and CDR2 SMNVEV (reference sequence). The J segment lost 5 bases and the V segment lost 5 bases, leaving 5 bases of the junction unmatched. The CDR3 loop is CASSKGAGYGYTF. DNA of the CDR3: TGTGCCAGCAGTAAGGGGGCAGGATATGGCTACACCTTC.

J is TRBJ2-2 and V is TRBV7-2, with a possible D match to TRBD1 (5 bases). V was trimmed by 5 bases and J by 4 bases, leaving 11 bases between them. CDR3 length equals 14 residues. Germline lookup yields CDR1 SGHTA and CDR2 FQGNSA. As DNA, the CDR3 is TGTGCCAGCAGCCAAGACAGTTTCACCGGGGAGCTGTTTTTT. Translation gives CASSQDSFTGELFF.

V gene TRBV10-2 combines with J gene TRBJ1-5; TRBD1 matches at 7 bases. Germline trimming cut 2 bases from V and 0 bases from J; bases unmatched to any gene: 7. The germline CDR1 and CDR2 sequences are WSHSY and SAAADI. The CDR3 consists of 17 residues. CDR3 in amino acids: CASSENPGGHSNQPQHF. The DNA of the CDR3 is TGCGCCAGCAGTGAGAATCCAGGGGGGCATAGCAATCAGCCCCAGCATTTT.

The table lists this clone with a count of one. The chain joins TRBV7-8 to TRBJ1-5; TRBD1 matches at 7 bases. CDR3 length equals 15 residues. The junction had 4 bases not matched to a gene; V was cut back by 1 base and J by 4 bases. The germline gives CDR1 SGHVS, CDR2 FQNEAQ. CDR3 amino acids: CASSLGGTVNQPQHF. DNA of the CDR3: TGTGCCAGCAGCTTAGGAGGGACAGTTAATCAGCCCCAGCATTTT.

The chain carries TRBV27 and TRBJ1-6; 9 nucleotides align to TRBD1. Per the germline V gene, CDR1 is MNHEY and CDR2 is SMNVEV (reference sequence). Trimming at V came to 5 bases and at J to 4 bases, leaving 6 bases not matched to a gene. CDR3 length equals 16 residues. CDR3 sequence: CASSTDRGLYNSPLHF. CDR3 coding DNA: TGTGCCAGCAGTACGGACAGGGGATTGTATAATTCACCCCTCCACTTT.